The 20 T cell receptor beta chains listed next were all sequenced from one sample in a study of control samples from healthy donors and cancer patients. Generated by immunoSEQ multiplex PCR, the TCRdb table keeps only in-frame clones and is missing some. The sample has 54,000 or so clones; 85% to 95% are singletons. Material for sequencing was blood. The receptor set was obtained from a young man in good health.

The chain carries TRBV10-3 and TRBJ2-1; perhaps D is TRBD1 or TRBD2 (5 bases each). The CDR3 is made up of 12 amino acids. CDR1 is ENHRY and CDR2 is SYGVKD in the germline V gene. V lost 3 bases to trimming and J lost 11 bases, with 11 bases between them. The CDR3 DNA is TGTGCCATCAGTGAAAGGGACGCAAAGCAGTTCTTC. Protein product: CAISERDAKQFF.

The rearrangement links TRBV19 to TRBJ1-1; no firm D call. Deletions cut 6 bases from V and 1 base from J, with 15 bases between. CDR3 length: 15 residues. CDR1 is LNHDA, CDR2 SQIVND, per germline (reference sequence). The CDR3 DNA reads TGTGCCAGTAGAAAGGATACAGCCCCGAACACTGAAGCTTTCTTT. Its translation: CASRKDTAPNTEAFF.

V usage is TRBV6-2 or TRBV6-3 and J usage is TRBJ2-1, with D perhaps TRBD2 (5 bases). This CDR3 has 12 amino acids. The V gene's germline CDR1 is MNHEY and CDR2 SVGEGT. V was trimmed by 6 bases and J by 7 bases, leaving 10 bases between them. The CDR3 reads CASSAGVNEQFF. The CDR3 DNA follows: TGTGCCAGCAGCGCCGGGGTAAATGAGCAGTTCTTC.

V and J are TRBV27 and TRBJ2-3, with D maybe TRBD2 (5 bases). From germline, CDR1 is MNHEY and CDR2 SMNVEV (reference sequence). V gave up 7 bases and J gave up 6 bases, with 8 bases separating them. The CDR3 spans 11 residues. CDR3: CASTSGDTQYF. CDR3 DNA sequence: TGTGCCAGCACCTCGGGGGATACGCAGTATTTT.

DNA of the CDR3: TGTGCCATCAGTGGAAGGGTTGGAGAGACCCAGTACTTC. Its protein product is CAISGRVGETQYF. This sequence joins TRBV10-3 and TRBJ2-5; D gene uncertain. Germline V gene data show CDR1 as ENHRY and CDR2 as SYGVKD. This CDR3 is 13 amino acids long. V was pared by 4 bases and J by 4 bases, with 10 bases between.

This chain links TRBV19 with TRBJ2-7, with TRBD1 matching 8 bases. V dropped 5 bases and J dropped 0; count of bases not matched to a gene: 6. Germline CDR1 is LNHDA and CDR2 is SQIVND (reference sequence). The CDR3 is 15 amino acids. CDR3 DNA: TGTGCCAGTAGTGCAGGGGGCCTGGCCTCCTACGAGCAGTACTTC. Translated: CASSAGGLASYEQYF. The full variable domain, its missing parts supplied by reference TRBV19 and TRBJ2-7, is DGGITQSPKYLFRKEGQNVTLSCEQNLNHDAMYWYRQDPGQGLRLIYYSQIVNDFQKGDIAEGYSVSREKKESFPLTVTSAQKNPTAFYLCASSAGGLASYEQYFGPGTRLTVT.

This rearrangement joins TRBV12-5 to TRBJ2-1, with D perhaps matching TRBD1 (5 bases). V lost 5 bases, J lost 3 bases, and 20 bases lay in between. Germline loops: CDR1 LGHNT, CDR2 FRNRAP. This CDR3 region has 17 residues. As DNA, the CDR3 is TGTGCTAGTGGTCTCTTATCGTATTCCGACAGCTACAATGAGCAGTTCTTC. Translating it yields CASGLLSYSDSYNEQFF.

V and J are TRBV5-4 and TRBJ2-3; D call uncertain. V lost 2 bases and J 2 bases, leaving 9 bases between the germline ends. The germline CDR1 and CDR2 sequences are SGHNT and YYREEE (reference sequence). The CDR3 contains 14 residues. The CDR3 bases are TGTGCCAGCAGCTTCGGCGTATACACAGATACGCAGTATTTT. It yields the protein CASSFGVYTDTQYF.

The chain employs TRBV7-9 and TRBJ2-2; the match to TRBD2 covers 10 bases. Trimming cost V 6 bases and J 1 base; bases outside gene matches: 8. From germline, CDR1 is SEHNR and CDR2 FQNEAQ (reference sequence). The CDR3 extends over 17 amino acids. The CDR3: CASRSNGLAVNTGELFF. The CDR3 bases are TGTGCCAGCAGGTCAAACGGACTAGCGGTGAACACCGGGGAGCTGTTTTTT.

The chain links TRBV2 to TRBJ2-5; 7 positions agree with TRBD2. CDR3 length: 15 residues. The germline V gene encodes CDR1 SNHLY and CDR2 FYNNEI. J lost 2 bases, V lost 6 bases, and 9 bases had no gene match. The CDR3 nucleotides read TGTGCCAGCAGGGAGCGGGACCGAATTCAAGAGACCCAGTACTTC. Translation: CASRERDRIQETQYF.

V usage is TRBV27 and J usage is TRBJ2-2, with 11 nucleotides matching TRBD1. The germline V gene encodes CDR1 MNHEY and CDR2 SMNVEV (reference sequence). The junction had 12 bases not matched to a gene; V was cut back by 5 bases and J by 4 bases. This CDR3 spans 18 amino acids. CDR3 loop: CASSTSAGTGGRTGELFF. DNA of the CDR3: TGTGCCAGCAGTACATCTGCCGGGACAGGGGGTCGCACCGGGGAGCTGTTTTTT.

CDR3 DNA: TGCGCCAGCAGCTTGGGGGGGATCACAGATACGCAGTATTTT. Amino acids: CASSLGGITDTQYF. The rearrangement links TRBV5-1 to TRBJ2-3; D could derive from TRBD1 or TRBD2 (5 bases each). The CDR3 runs 14 residues. The ends were cut back, 0 bases at V and 2 bases at J, with 7 bases in the middle. The germline gives CDR1 SGHRS, CDR2 YFSETQ.

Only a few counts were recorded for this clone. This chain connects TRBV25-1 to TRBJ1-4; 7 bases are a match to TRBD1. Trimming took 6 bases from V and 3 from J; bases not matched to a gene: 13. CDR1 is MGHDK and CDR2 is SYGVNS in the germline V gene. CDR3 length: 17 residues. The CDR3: CASRPRGIKFANEKLFF. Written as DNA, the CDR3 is TGTGCCAGCAGGCCCAGGGGGATAAAATTCGCTAATGAAAAACTGTTTTTT.

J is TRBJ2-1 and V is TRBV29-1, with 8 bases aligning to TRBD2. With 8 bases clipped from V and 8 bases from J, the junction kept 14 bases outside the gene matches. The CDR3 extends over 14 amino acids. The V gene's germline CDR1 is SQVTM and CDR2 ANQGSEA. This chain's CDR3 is CSYEGREGRYEQFF. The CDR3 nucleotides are TGCAGCTATGAGGGCCGGGAGGGCCGGTATGAGCAGTTCTTC.

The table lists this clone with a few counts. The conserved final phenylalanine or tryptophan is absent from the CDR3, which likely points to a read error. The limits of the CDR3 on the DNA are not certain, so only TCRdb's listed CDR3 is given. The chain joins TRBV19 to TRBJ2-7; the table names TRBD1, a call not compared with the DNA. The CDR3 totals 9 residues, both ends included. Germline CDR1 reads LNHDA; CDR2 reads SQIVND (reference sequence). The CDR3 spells CASSGHSRY.

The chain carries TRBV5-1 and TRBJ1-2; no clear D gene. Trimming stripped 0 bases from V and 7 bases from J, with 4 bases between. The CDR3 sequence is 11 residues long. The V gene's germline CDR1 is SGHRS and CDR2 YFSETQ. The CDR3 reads CASSLDGGYTF. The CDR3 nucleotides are TGCGCCAGCAGCTTGGATGGTGGCTACACCTTC.

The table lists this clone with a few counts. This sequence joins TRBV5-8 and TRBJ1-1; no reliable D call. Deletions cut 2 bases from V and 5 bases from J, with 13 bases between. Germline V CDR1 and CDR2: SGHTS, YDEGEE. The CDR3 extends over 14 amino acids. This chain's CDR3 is CASSFRSGWTEAFF. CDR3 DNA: TGTGCCAGCAGCTTTAGATCTGGGTGGACTGAAGCTTTCTTT.

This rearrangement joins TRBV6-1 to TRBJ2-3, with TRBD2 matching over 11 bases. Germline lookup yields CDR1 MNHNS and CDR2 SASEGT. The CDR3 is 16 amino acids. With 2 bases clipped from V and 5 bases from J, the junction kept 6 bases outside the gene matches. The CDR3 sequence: CASSESRLAGGDTQYF. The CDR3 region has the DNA TGTGCCAGCAGTGAATCAAGGCTAGCGGGAGGAGATACGCAGTATTTT.

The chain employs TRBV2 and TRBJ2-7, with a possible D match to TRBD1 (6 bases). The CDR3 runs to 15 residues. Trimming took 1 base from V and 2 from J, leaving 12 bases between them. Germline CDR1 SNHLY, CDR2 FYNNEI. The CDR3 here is CASSEGDEGAYEQYF. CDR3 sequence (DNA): TGTGCCAGCAGTGAAGGGGATGAGGGGGCCTACGAGCAGTACTTC.

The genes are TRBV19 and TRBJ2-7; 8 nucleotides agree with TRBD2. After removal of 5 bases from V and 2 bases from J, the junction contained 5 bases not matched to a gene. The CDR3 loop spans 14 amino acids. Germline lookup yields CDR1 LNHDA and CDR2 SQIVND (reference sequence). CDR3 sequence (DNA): TGTGCCAGTAGTGCCCAGCGGGAGACCTACGAGCAGTACTTC. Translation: CASSAQRETYEQYF.